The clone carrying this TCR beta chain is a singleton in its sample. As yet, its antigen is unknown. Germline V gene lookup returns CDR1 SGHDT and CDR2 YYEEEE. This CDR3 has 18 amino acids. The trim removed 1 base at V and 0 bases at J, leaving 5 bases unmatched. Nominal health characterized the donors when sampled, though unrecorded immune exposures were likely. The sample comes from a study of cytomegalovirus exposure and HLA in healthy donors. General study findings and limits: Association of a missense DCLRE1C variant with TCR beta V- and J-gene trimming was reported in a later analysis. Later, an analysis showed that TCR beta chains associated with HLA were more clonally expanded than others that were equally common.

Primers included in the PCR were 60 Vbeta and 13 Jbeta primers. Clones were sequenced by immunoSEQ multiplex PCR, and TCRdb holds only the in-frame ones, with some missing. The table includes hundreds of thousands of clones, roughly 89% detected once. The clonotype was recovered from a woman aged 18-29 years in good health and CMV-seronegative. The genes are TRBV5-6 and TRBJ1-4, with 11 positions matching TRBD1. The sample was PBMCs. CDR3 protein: CASSLLGTGGATNEKLFF. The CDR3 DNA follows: TGTGCCAGCAGCTTGCTCGGGACAGGGGGAGCAACTAATGAAAAACTGTTTTTT.